The next 13 T cell receptor beta chains were all read from a single sample in a study of cytomegalovirus exposure and HLA in healthy donors. Both 60 Vbeta primers and 13 Jbeta primers went into the PCR. TCRdb's table, derived via immunoSEQ multiplex PCR, lists solely in-frame clones and lacks some. This table holds around 97,000 clones, roughly 79% found once. The sequencing sample was made of PBMCs. The receptors stem from a man in his fifties or sixties in good health and CMV-seropositive.

The J gene is TRBJ2-5, the V gene TRBV18; TRBD2 is a possible D gene (5 bases). The CDR3 consists of 14 residues. Germline V gene data show CDR1 as KGHSH and CDR2 as LQKENI. Trimming removed 0 bases from V and 7 bases from J, with 12 bases in between. The CDR3 DNA follows: TGTGCCAGCTCACCACCTAACACCCGGGGGACCCAGTACTTC. This sequence encodes CASSPPNTRGTQYF.

The chain combines TRBV7-9 with TRBJ2-3; TRBD2 matches at 10 bases. Germline V CDR1 and CDR2: SEHNR, FQNEAQ (reference sequence). The CDR3 has 14 amino acids. Trimming cost V 6 bases and J 3 bases; bases outside gene matches: 3. CDR3 DNA sequence: TGTGCCAGCAGGGGACTAGCGAGGACAGATACGCAGTATTTT. This encodes CASRGLARTDTQYF.

The chain joins TRBV28 to TRBJ2-1; 8 bases are shared with TRBD1. The germline gives CDR1 MDHEN, CDR2 SYDVKM. Trimming cost V 8 bases and J 7 bases; bases outside gene matches: 7. The CDR3 is 13 residues long. DNA of the CDR3: TGTGCCAGCCAGGGGGCAGATAGGAATGAGCAGTTCTTC. Its protein is CASQGADRNEQFF.

The chain couples TRBV5-5 to TRBJ1-5; TRBD1 aligns across 7 bases. Trimming cost V 0 bases and J 7 bases; bases outside gene matches: 7. The germline gives CDR1 SGHKS, CDR2 YYEKEE (reference sequence). This CDR3 contains 15 residues. The CDR3 DNA is TGTGCCAGCAGCTTGGCGGGACAGCGTCAGCAGCCCCAGCATTTT. This sequence encodes CASSLAGQRQQPQHF.

The V gene is TRBV21-1, the J gene TRBJ1-4; TRBD1, the D gene given by the table, was not confirmed from the DNA. TRBV21-1 corresponds to a pseudogene. This CDR3 has 14 amino acids. The CDR3 is CASSIQGQGEKLFF. The DNA for the CDR3 is TGTGCCAGCAGCATACAGGGACAGGGGGAAAAACTGTTTTTT.

The J gene is TRBJ1-1, the V gene TRBV29-1, with D perhaps matching TRBD1 (6 bases). Germline V lookup: CDR1 SQVTM, CDR2 ANQGSEA. This CDR3 has 15 amino acids. V was trimmed by 1 base and J by 1 base, leaving 13 bases between them. The CDR3 DNA reads TGCAGCGTTGAAGGGGAGGGGGGCGCGAACACTGAAGCTTTCTTT. Protein product: CSVEGEGGANTEAFF. The variable domain in full, with the rest retrieved from reference TRBV29-1 and TRBJ1-1, is SAVISQKPSRDICQRGTSLTIQCQVDSQVTMMFWYRQQPGQSLTLIATANQGSEATYESGFVIDKFPISRPNLTFSTLTVSNMSPEDSSIYLCSVEGEGGANTEAFFGQGTRLTVV.

The chain joins TRBV28 to TRBJ1-5, with 8 bases fitting TRBD1. Per the germline V gene, CDR1 is MDHEN and CDR2 is SYDVKM. The junction had 5 bases not matched to a gene; V was cut back by 7 bases and J by 3 bases. This CDR3 comprises 14 residues. Here the CDR3 reads CASIPGQDNQPQHF. The CDR3 DNA reads TGTGCCAGCATCCCGGGACAGGACAATCAGCCCCAGCATTTT.

This clone was seen a few times. The chain employs TRBV19 and TRBJ1-5, with TRBD1 matching over 8 bases. The CDR3 has 17 amino acids. Germline V gene data show CDR1 as LNHDA and CDR2 as SQIVND (reference sequence). V was pared by 6 bases and J by 6 bases, with 16 bases of the junction left unmatched. CDR3 coding DNA: TGTGCCAGTAGACCATATTCCGGGACAGGATATGGTCAGCCCCAGCATTTT. Amino acid sequence: CASRPYSGTGYGQPQHF.

The chain is built from TRBV10-3 and TRBJ2-3; 7 nucleotides match TRBD1. This CDR3 spans 14 amino acids. V was clipped by 6 bases and J by 3 bases; unmatched bases: 6. Per the germline V gene, CDR1 is ENHRY and CDR2 is SYGVKD. The CDR3 DNA follows: TGTGCCATCAGGAAGACAGGGAGAACAGATACGCAGTATTTT. Its protein is CAIRKTGRTDTQYF.

This clone was seen only once. The chain employs TRBV12-1 and TRBJ2-5; TRBD1, the table's D call, lacks a check against the DNA. TRBV12-1 represents a pseudogene. The CDR3 length is 13 residues. CDR3 in amino acids: CASSFARGETQYF. The CDR3 region has the DNA TGTGCCAGCAGCTTTGCCAGGGGAGAGACCCAGTACTTC.

The chain couples TRBV2 to TRBJ2-5; D may be TRBD1 (6 bases). Germline values: CDR1 SNHLY, CDR2 FYNNEI. The V end lost 6 bases, the J end lost 2 bases, and 7 bases lay between the germline ends. This CDR3 has 12 amino acids. CDR3 bases: TGTGCCAGCAGACAGGGACAAGAGACCCAGTACTTC. Amino acids: CASRQGQETQYF.

The V gene is TRBV10-3, the J gene TRBJ2-7; 8 bases line up with TRBD2. Germline CDR1 reads ENHRY; CDR2 reads SYGVKD. The CDR3 is 13 amino acids. Losses at the gene ends were 7 bases for V and 7 bases for J; bases not matched to a gene: 9. CDR3 loop: CAITSAGGREQYF. Here the CDR3 DNA reads TGTGCCATCACTTCCGCGGGAGGTCGGGAGCAGTACTTC.

The rearrangement uses TRBV30 and TRBJ1-5, with D hard to call. Trimming stripped 1 base from V and 9 bases from J, with 13 bases between. The germline CDR1 and CDR2 sequences are GTSNPN and SVGIG (reference sequence). The CDR3 covers 13 residues. The CDR3 DNA reads TGTGCCTGGAGTGAACCCCCGGAGCGGCCCCAGCATTTT. This codes for CAWSEPPERPQHF.